This T cell receptor (beta chain) was recorded in a study of cytotoxic CD8 clonotypes in ibrutinib-treated CLL. In the study overall: Samples showed on average 255,043 productive templates and about 100,000 productive rearrangements.

Germline V gives CDR1 SGHTA, CDR2 FQGTGA. The length of the CDR3 is 14 residues. With 5 bases clipped from V and 7 bases from J, the junction kept 4 bases outside the gene matches. The method was immunoSEQ multiplex PCR; TCRdb's version includes in-frame clones alone and lacks a portion of them. The data contain 150,000 to 250,000 clones, about 72% of them singletons. This clone came up once. The chain recombines TRBV7-3 with TRBJ2-2; 10 nucleotides match TRBD2. The sequencing here drew on PBMCs, taken after 24 months of ibrutinib treatment. The source of this sequence is a human donor with chronic lymphocytic leukemia. The CDR3 loop is CASSRGTSDGELFF. DNA of the CDR3: TGTGCCAGCAGCCGCGGGACTAGCGACGGGGAGCTGTTTTTT. Full variable domain (outside the CDR3, taken from reference TRBV7-3 and TRBJ2-2): GAGVSQTPSNKVTEKGKYVELRCDPISGHTALYWYRQSLGQGPEFLIYFQGTGAADDSGLPNDRFFAVRPEGSVSTLKIQRTERGDSAVYLCASSRGTSDGELFFGEGSRLTVL.